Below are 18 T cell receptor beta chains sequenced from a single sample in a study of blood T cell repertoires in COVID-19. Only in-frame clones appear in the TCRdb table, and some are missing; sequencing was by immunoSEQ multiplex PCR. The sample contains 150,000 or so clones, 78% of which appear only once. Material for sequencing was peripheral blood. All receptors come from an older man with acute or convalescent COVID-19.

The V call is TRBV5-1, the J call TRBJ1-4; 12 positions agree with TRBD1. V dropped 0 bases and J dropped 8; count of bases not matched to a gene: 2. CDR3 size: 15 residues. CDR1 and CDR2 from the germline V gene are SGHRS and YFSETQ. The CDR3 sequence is CASSLDGTGGEKLFF. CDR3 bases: TGCGCCAGCAGCTTGGACGGGACAGGGGGCGAAAAACTGTTTTTT.

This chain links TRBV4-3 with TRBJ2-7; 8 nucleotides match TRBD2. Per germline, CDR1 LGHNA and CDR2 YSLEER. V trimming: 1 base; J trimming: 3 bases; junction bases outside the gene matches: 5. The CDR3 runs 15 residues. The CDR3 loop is CASSQGTSGNYEQYF. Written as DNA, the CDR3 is TGCGCCAGCAGCCAAGGTACTAGCGGAAACTACGAGCAGTACTTC.

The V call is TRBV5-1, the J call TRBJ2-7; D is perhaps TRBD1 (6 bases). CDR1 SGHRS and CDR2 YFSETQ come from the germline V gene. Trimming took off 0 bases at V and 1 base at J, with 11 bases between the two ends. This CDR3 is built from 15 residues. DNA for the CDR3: TGCGCCAGCAGCTTGGCGTTGGGACAATCCTACGAGCAGTACTTC. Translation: CASSLALGQSYEQYF.

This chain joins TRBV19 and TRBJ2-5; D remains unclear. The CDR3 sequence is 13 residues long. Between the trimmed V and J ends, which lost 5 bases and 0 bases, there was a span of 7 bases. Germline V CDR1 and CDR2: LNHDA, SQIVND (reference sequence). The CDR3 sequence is CASSPGNQETQYF. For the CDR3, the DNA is TGTGCCAGTAGTCCGGGTAACCAAGAGACCCAGTACTTC. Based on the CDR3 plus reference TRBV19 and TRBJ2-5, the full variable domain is DGGITQSPKYLFRKEGQNVTLSCEQNLNHDAMYWYRQDPGQGLRLIYYSQIVNDFQKGDIAEGYSVSREKKESFPLTVTSAQKNPTAFYLCASSPGNQETQYFGPGTRLLVL.

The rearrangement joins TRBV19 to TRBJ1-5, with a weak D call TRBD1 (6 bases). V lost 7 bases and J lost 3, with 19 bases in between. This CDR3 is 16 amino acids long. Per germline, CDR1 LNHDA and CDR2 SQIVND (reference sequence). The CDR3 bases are TGTGCCAGTACGGTGGGGGGGCAGGTCTACAATCAGCCCCAGCATTTT. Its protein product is CASTVGGQVYNQPQHF.

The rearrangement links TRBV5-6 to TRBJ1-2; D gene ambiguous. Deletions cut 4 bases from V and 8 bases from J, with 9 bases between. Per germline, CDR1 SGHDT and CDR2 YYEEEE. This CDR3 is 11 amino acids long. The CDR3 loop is CASSLRYGYTF. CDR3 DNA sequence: TGTGCCAGCAGCCTCAGGTACGGCTACACCTTC.

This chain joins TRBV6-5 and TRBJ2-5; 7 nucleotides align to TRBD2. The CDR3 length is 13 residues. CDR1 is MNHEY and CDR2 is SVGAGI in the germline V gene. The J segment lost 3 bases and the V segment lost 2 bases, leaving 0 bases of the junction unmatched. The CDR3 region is CASSYAGEETQYF. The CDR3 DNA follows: TGTGCCAGCAGTTACGCGGGGGAAGAGACCCAGTACTTC.

DNA of the CDR3: TGTGCCAGCAGCCGGGGAGATACGCAGTATTTT. Encoded protein: CASSRGDTQYF. The chain couples TRBV6-5 to TRBJ2-3; D may be TRBD2 (5 bases). The CDR3 contains 11 residues. Trimming left V 6 bases short and J 5 bases short, with 6 bases between. Germline CDR1 and CDR2: MNHEY and SVGAGI.

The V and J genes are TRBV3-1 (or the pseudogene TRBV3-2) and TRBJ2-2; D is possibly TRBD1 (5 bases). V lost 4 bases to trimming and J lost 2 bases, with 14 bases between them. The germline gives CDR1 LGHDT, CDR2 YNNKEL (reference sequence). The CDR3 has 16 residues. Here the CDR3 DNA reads TGTGCCAGCAGCCCTCCAGGGCAAATAAACACCGGGGAGCTGTTTTTT. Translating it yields CASSPPGQINTGELFF.

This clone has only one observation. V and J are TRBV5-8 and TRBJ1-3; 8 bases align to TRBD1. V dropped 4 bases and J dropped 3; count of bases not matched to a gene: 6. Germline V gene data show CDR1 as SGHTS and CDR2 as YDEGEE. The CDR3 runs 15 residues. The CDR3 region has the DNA TGTGCCAGCAGCGGACACGACAGGGGTGGAAACACCATATATTTT. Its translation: CASSGHDRGGNTIYF.

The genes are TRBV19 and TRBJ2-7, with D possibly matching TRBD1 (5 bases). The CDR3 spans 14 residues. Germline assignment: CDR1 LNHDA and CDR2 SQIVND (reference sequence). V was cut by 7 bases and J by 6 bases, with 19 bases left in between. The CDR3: CASKLSRELREQYF. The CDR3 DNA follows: TGTGCCAGTAAGTTGAGCAGGGAACTACGCGAGCAGTACTTC.

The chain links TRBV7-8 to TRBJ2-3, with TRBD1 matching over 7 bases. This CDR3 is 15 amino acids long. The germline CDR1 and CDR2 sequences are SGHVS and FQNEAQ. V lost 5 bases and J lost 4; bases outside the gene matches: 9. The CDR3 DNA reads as TGTGCCAGCAGCCAAGGGGGTCAGGGGGCAGATACGCAGTATTTT. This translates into CASSQGGQGADTQYF.

The CDR3 here is CASTMTGTPTEAFF. DNA for the CDR3: TGTGCCAGCACCATGACAGGAACACCTACTGAAGCTTTCTTT. The V gene is TRBV13, the J gene TRBJ1-1; perhaps TRBD1 as D (6 bases). V gave up 7 bases and J gave up 5 bases, with 17 bases separating them. CDR1 and CDR2 (germline): PRHDT, FYEKMQ (reference sequence). There are 14 residues in the CDR3.

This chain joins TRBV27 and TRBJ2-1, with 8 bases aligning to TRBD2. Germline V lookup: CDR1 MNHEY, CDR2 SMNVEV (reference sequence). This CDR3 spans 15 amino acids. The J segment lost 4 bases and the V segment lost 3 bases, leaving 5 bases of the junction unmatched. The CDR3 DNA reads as TGTGCCAGCAGTTTTTCGGGGGGGAGTTACAATGAGCAGTTCTTC. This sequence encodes CASSFSGGSYNEQFF.

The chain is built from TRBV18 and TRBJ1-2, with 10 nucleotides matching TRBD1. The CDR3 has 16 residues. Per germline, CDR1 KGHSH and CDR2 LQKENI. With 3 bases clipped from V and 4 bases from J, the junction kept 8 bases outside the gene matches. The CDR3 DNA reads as TGTGCCAGCTCACCGGGACAGGGGCGAGGGGTCTATGGCTACACCTTC. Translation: CASSPGQGRGVYGYTF.

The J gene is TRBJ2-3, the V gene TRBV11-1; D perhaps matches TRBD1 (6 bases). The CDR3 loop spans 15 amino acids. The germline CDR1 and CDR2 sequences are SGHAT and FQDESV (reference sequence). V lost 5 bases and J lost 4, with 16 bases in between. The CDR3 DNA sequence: TGTGCCAGCAGCCCCCCAGGGGCTTCCGCAGATACGCAGTATTTT. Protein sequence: CASSPPGASADTQYF.

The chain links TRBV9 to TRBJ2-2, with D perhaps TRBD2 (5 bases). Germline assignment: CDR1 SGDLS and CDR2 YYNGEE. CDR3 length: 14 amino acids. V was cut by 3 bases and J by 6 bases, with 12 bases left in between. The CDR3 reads CASSGTLAPGELFF. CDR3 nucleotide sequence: TGTGCCAGCAGCGGGACCCTAGCTCCCGGGGAGCTGTTTTTT.

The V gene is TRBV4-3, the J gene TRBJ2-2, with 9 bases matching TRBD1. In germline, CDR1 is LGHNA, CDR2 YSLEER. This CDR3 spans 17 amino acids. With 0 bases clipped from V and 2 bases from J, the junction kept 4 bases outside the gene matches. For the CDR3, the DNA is TGCGCCAGCAGCCAAGAGGACAGGGGTCGTAACACCGGGGAGCTGTTTTTT. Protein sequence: CASSQEDRGRNTGELFF.